This TCR beta chain was sequenced during a study of naive and memory T cell subsets. In its sample, this clonotype was seen many times. Germline CDR1 and CDR2: SQVTM and ANQGSEA. CDR3 size: 12 residues. Trimming pared 4 bases from V and 5 bases from J, leaving 11 bases between. Amplification of ligated cDNA took four PCR rounds with SP2 and nested alpha and beta constant primers. TCRdb independently ran MiXCR on the 5' RACE reads; one entry per CDR3 protein. The sample contains over 50,000 distinct CDR3 sequences, 7.6% of which appear only once. The library had UMIs added by 3' ligation of an oligonucleotide to TCR cDNA.

The chain joins TRBV29-1 to TRBJ2-5, with D possibly being TRBD1 (5 bases). The TCR originated in a female donor in good health. The CDR3 region is CSVVIGAETQYF. The CDR3 DNA sequence: TGCAGCGTTGTAATAGGGGCGGAGACCCAGTACTTC. Drawing the rest from reference TRBV29-1 and TRBJ2-5, the complete variable domain is SAVISQKPSRDICQRGTSLTIQCQVDSQVTMMFWYRQQPGQSLTLIATANQGSEATYESGFVIDKFPISRPNLTFSTLTVSNMSPEDSSIYLCSVVIGAETQYFGPGTRLLVL.